This entry features one T cell receptor beta chain sequence. Its antigen remains unidentified. This CDR3 contains 16 residues. The germline CDR1 and CDR2 sequences are KGHSH and LQKENI. Germline trimming cut 2 bases from V and 2 bases from J; bases unmatched to any gene: 7. Collection occurred without any documented infections or immune events in donors. This entry belongs to a study of identifying expanded T cells in peripheral blood. TCRdb keeps only in-frame clones here, not all; method: immunoSEQ multiplex PCR. The sample has over 80,000 clones, about 86% seen once; the top ten hold around 6%. Overall study findings and caveats: Across healthy donors, higher total template counts meant significantly greater approximately 2-week count variance. Technical replicates showed about 1.2 changed clones; two weeks approximately 16; four weeks 19.

This clonotype was obtained from a person aged 18 to 75 in good health. Specimen: blood. V and J are TRBV18 and TRBJ1-2; TRBD1 aligns across 8 bases. The CDR3 sequence is CASSPRTDRANYGYTF. The DNA for the CDR3 is TGTGCCAGCTCACCAAGAACGGACAGGGCGAACTATGGCTACACCTTC.